This is a list of T cell receptor beta chains from one sample in a study of beta chain features in type 1 diabetes. Profiling relied on immunoSEQ multiplex PCR, and the TCRdb table lists in-frame clones only, not all of them. The sample holds fewer than 550,000 clones, over 10% seen once. Material: naive CD4+ T cells from blood. These receptor sequences come from a woman under 30 in good health. Each CDR3 is given with its conserved first and last residue. The order of the fields is D gene, CDR3 length, clone size, V gene, J gene, CDR3 protein, CDR3 DNA. The D gene is left open where the match is weak. Clone sizes are given selectively: once, few, many, or a class where the clone is expanded.

d_gene: TRBD2
len: 18
abundance: NA
v_gene: TRBV19
j_gene: TRBJ2-3
CDR3aa: CASSMVAGGVPSTDTQYF
CDR3nt: TGTGCCAGTAGTATGGTAGCGGGAGGGGTGCCTAGCACAGATACGCAGTATTTT

d_gene: NA
len: 16
abundance: few
v_gene: TRBV7-9
j_gene: TRBJ2-7
CDR3aa: CASSTGLLRVEAEQYF
CDR3nt: TGTGCCAGCAGCACCGGTTTGCTCAGGGTGGAGGCCGAGCAGTACTTC

d_gene: TRBD1
len: 12
abundance: few
v_gene: TRBV30
j_gene: TRBJ1-5
CDR3aa: CAWDRGNQPQHF
CDR3nt: TGTGCCTGGGACAGGGGGAATCAGCCCCAGCATTTT

d_gene: NA
len: 15
abundance: few
v_gene: TRBV27
j_gene: TRBJ2-7
CDR3aa: CASSFTGLGHYEQYF
CDR3nt: TGTGCCAGCAGTTTCACAGGGTTAGGGCACTACGAGCAGTACTTC

d_gene: TRBD1
len: 13
abundance: few
v_gene: TRBV28
j_gene: TRBJ1-4
CDR3aa: CASGTGGNEKLFF
CDR3nt: TGTGCCAGCGGGACAGGGGGGAATGAAAAACTGTTTTTT

d_gene: TRBD1
len: 17
abundance: NA
v_gene: TRBV27
j_gene: TRBJ2-2
CDR3aa: CASSLSWAGGDTGELFF
CDR3nt: TGTGCCAGCAGTTTATCGTGGGCAGGGGGCGACACCGGGGAGCTGTTTTTT

d_gene: NA
len: 11
abundance: few
v_gene: TRBV4-2
j_gene: TRBJ2-1
CDR3aa: CASTQGGRQFF
CDR3nt: TGTGCCAGCACCCAAGGTGGGAGGCAGTTCTTC

d_gene: NA
len: 14
abundance: few
v_gene: TRBV7-2
j_gene: TRBJ2-3
CDR3aa: CASSPWGSTDTQYF
CDR3nt: TGTGCCAGCAGCCCCTGGGGAAGCACAGATACGCAGTATTTT

d_gene: TRBD1
len: 15
abundance: few
v_gene: TRBV5-1
j_gene: TRBJ2-1
CDR3aa: CASSLGQGSYNEQFF
CDR3nt: TGCGCCAGCAGCTTGGGACAGGGTTCCTACAATGAGCAGTTCTTC

d_gene: TRBD1
len: 16
abundance: NA
v_gene: TRBV4-2
j_gene: TRBJ1-5
CDR3aa: CASSQVTDRDNQPQHF
CDR3nt: TGTGCCAGCAGCCAAGTGACGGACAGGGATAATCAGCCCCAGCATTTT

d_gene: TRBD2
len: 15
abundance: NA
v_gene: TRBV5-1
j_gene: TRBJ2-1
CDR3aa: CASSLVAGPYNEQFF
CDR3nt: TGCGCCAGCAGCTTGGTAGCGGGACCGTACAATGAGCAGTTCTTC

d_gene: NA
len: 12
abundance: few
v_gene: TRBV6-6
j_gene: TRBJ2-6
CDR3aa: CATSSGANVLTF
CDR3nt: TGTGCCACCTCCTCTGGGGCCAACGTCCTGACTTTC

d_gene: NA
len: 16
abundance: few
v_gene: TRBV5-1
j_gene: TRBJ2-3
CDR3aa: CASSLGSASLTDTQYF
CDR3nt: TGCGCCAGCAGCTTGGGTAGCGCGAGTCTTACAGATACGCAGTATTTT

d_gene: TRBD1
len: 14
abundance: few
v_gene: TRBV5-1
j_gene: TRBJ2-1
CDR3aa: CASSSQGAYNEQFF
CDR3nt: TGCGCCAGCAGCTCCCAGGGGGCCTACAATGAGCAGTTCTTC

d_gene: TRBD1
len: 14
abundance: NA
v_gene: TRBV2
j_gene: TRBJ1-1
CDR3aa: CASSWDRASTEAFF
CDR3nt: TGTGCCAGCAGTTGGGACAGGGCTAGCACTGAAGCTTTCTTT

d_gene: TRBD1
len: 15
abundance: few
v_gene: TRBV18
j_gene: TRBJ2-7
CDR3aa: CASSPQGGQGDEQYF
CDR3nt: TGTGCCAGCTCGCCACAAGGGGGACAGGGCGACGAGCAGTACTTC